This T cell receptor (beta chain) was recovered during a study of T cell responses to AZD1222 COVID-19 vaccine. To note about this clone: The antigen is not known.

Study outcomes and limitations: Increased Spike-specific TCR breadth and depth were observed after two AZD1222 doses. Of the AZD1222 recipients, only 5 to 7 were seropositive at baseline.

Generated by immunoSEQ multiplex PCR, the TCRdb table keeps only in-frame clones and is missing some. The sample lists 90,000 to 150,000 clones, approximately 88% occurring once. CDR3 length equals 12 residues. Between the trimmed V and J ends, which lost 2 bases and 10 bases, there was a span of 8 bases. V gene TRBV12-3 or TRBV12-4 combines with J gene TRBJ1-4; D gene ambiguous. The sequences come from peripheral blood, collected on day 0 of AZD1222 vaccination. The clonotype was recovered from an adult in good health. The CDR3 nucleotides are TGTGCCAGCAGTTTACCCGCCGGAAAACTGTTTTTT. Translation gives CASSLPAGKLFF.